This TCR beta chain is drawn from a study of blood T cell repertoires in COVID-19. This clone was observed once. There are 15 residues in the CDR3. Germline V gene lookup returns CDR1 MNHNS and CDR2 SASEGT. V gave up 3 bases and J gave up 3 bases, with 11 bases separating them. Methods used by the authors: The authors estimated nucleated cell counts from reference gene primer amplification. Profiled with immunoSEQ multiplex PCR; TCRdb holds only in-frame clones, not every one. V and J calls and clone size come straight from that table; D and trimming were deduced from the DNA. There are around 280,000 clones in the sample; about 86% occur only once, and roughly 1.9% lies in the top ten.

The receptor comes from a young woman who had recovered from COVID-19. The chain uses TRBV6-1 and TRBJ1-4; D may be TRBD1 (6 bases). The specimen sequenced was peripheral blood. The CDR3 DNA reads as TGTGCCAGCAGTGACCCGACAGGAGCTAATGAAAAACTGTTTTTT. Protein: CASSDPTGANEKLFF.